The rows below give T cell receptor beta chains drawn from one sample of a study of OX40 agonist ivuxolimab in advanced cancers. TCRdb keeps only in-frame clones here, not all; method: immunoSEQ multiplex PCR. The sample has about 58,000 clones, about 88% seen once. The sequencing here drew on CD4+ or CD8+ T cells sorted from blood, taken in a trial of the OX40 agonist ivuxolimab. These receptors originate from an adult with an advanced solid tumor such as melanoma, head and neck, liver or kidney cancer. Both conserved end residues are part of each CDR3. D genes are given only for firm matches. Size is omitted from some rows. Given values are once, few, many or a class for expanded clones.

cdr3_length j_call v_call clone_size d_call cdr3_nt cdr3_aa
15 TRBJ1-4 TRBV6-5 - - TGTGCCAGCAGTACCTCAGGTCGGGGTGGTGAAAAACTGTTTTTT CASSTSGRGGEKLFF
13 TRBJ2-1 TRBV30 - - TGTGCCTGGAGTGGAGTGTCGCTCAATGAGCAGTTCTTC CAWSGVSLNEQFF
15 TRBJ1-1 TRBV15 - - TGTGCCACCAGCAGAGGTTGGCCCCGAGGTACTGAAGCTTTCTTT CATSRGWPRGTEAFF
15 TRBJ1-2 TRBV5-1 - - TGCGCCAGCAGCCCGGAGGGCTCAGCTAACTATGGCTACACCTTC CASSPEGSANYGYTF
16 TRBJ2-3 TRBV5-1 - TRBD1 TGCGCCAGCAGCTTGGCTCCGGGACAGGGCACAGATACGCAGTATTTT CASSLAPGQGTDTQYF
11 TRBJ2-5 TRBV6-1 - - TGTGCCAGCAGTGGTGTGAGAACCCAGTACTTC CASSGVRTQYF
12 TRBJ1-1 TRBV29-1 - - TGCAGCGTGACTCTTCTAGGGACTGAAGCTTTCTTT CSVTLLGTEAFF
16 TRBJ1-2 TRBV19 - TRBD1 TGTGCCAGTGCCACCAGGAATCGGGACAGGAACTATGGCTACACCTTC CASATRNRDRNYGYTF
16 TRBJ2-3 TRBV4-3 - - TGCGCCAGCAGCCAAGCGGCTTCGGTGGTTACAGATACGCAGTATTTT CASSQAASVVTDTQYF
13 TRBJ2-3 TRBV10-3 - TRBD2 TGTGCCATCAAGCGGGGGGAAACAGATACGCAGTATTTT CAIKRGETDTQYF
15 TRBJ1-1 TRBV15 - - TGTGCCACCAGCAGAGAAATAGGGGGGAACACTGAAGCTTTCTTT CATSREIGGNTEAFF
17 TRBJ1-1 TRBV5-1 - TRBD1 TGCGCCAGCAGCTTGGTCGGCAGGGGGGTTGTTGGCACTGAAGCTTTCTTT CASSLVGRGVVGTEAFF
14 TRBJ2-5 TRBV5-6 - - TGTGCCAGCAGCCGGGACCCGTACCAAGAGACCCAGTACTTC CASSRDPYQETQYF
20 TRBJ2-1 TRBV9 - TRBD2 TGTGCCAGCAGCGTAGCCTCGAGCGGGAACGCGTTTAGTAGGGATAATGAGCAGTTCTTC CASSVASSGNAFSRDNEQFF
13 TRBJ2-3 TRBV19 - TRBD2 TGTGCCAGCAGCGGGGGGGCATCAGATACGCAGTATTTT CASSGGASDTQYF
13 TRBJ2-1 TRBV2 - TRBD1 TGTGCCAGCTGGACCGGGACAGGGTATGAGCAGTTCTTC CASWTGTGYEQFF
13 TRBJ2-7 TRBV29-1 - - TGCAGCGTTTCCGACAGAGGGTACTACGAGCAGTACTTC CSVSDRGYYEQYF
13 TRBJ2-7 TRBV30 - TRBD1 TGTGCCTGGAGTAAACAGGGGCCCTACGAGCAGTACTTC CAWSKQGPYEQYF
16 TRBJ2-3 TRBV5-1 once TRBD2 TGCGCCAGCAGTTGGGGACTAGCGGGGTGGACAGATACGCAGTATTTT CASSWGLAGWTDTQYF
15 TRBJ1-3 TRBV19 medium-sized - TGTGCCAGTAGTATAGGTTCAGGCGCTGGAAACACCATATATTTT CASSIGSGAGNTIYF
15 TRBJ2-3 TRBV28 - TRBD1 TGTGCCAGCAAGTCTGGACAGGGGGATTTAGATACGCAGTATTTT CASKSGQGDLDTQYF
18 TRBJ1-5 TRBV5-6 - - TGTGCCAGCAGCTTGTATTCAGGGGCCCTCGGTGGCAATCAGCCCCAGCATTTT CASSLYSGALGGNQPQHF
16 TRBJ1-4 TRBV5-5 - TRBD1 TGTGCCAGCAGCTTTGTCCCGGGACAGGGTAATGAAAAACTGTTTTTT CASSFVPGQGNEKLFF
14 TRBJ1-6 TRBV7-8 few - TGTGCCAGCAGCTCGACAGTAAGGGACTCACCCCTCCACTTT CASSSTVRDSPLHF
14 TRBJ1-1 TRBV2 - - TGTGCCAGCAGTGACAGGTTCAGGGGCGGTGAAGCTTTCTTT CASSDRFRGGEAFF
16 TRBJ1-3 TRBV19 - TRBD1 TGTGCCAGTAGTACGGGCCGCGGACAGGGGAGTAACACCATATATTTT CASSTGRGQGSNTIYF
14 TRBJ1-2 TRBV5-1 - - TGCGCCAGCAGCTTGGGGGGAACTAACTATGGCTACACCTTC CASSLGGTNYGYTF
16 TRBJ2-1 TRBV18 - - TGTGCCAGCTCACCACCGGGAGCGGGTATTTACAATGAGCAGTTCTTC CASSPPGAGIYNEQFF
14 TRBJ2-7 TRBV30 once - TGTGCCTGGAGTGTACCCCCACAGTCCTACGAGCAGTACTTC CAWSVPPQSYEQYF
15 TRBJ2-3 TRBV7-6 once - TGTGCCAGCAGCTCCCAGGGACAATCCACAGATACGCAGTATTTT CASSSQGQSTDTQYF
13 TRBJ1-2 TRBV5-6 few TRBD1 TGTGCCAGCAGCCCGGGACAGGCATATGGCTACACCTTC CASSPGQAYGYTF
14 TRBJ1-2 TRBV7-2 once - TGTGCCAGCAGCTTAGCGGCGGCAGGTGATGGCTACACCTTC CASSLAAAGDGYTF
14 TRBJ1-5 TRBV2 - TRBD1 TGTGCCAGCAGTTCGGACAGGGGGGATCAGCCCCAGCATTTT CASSSDRGDQPQHF
18 TRBJ2-1 TRBV27 - - TGTGCCAGCAGTCAGCTCCGGGACTTGAGGGCCATCTACAATGAGCAGTTCTTC CASSQLRDLRAIYNEQFF
13 TRBJ1-4 TRBV29-1 - - TGCAGCGTCTCGGATATTCCAGATGAAAAACTGTTTTTT CSVSDIPDEKLFF
15 TRBJ2-3 TRBV4-3 - - TGCGCCAGCAGCCAAGAATATCAGGTCACAGATACGCAGTATTTT CASSQEYQVTDTQYF